This section outlines one T cell receptor (beta chain) sequence together with its context. This entry comes from a study of blood T cell repertoires in COVID-19. Study background: Whether acute or convalescent, the COVID-19 samples came from the United States, Italy and Spain.

In the original analysis: The assay estimated nucleated cells by amplifying reference gene primers. TCRdb's table, derived via immunoSEQ multiplex PCR, lists solely in-frame clones and lacks some. The DNA was the basis for D and trimming; V, J and clone size are from that table. The sample lists tens of thousands of clones, 80% to 90% occurring once. Recruitment covered about two dozen US areas and drew participants whose ages spanned about 18 to 89 years. Germline-derived CDR1 and CDR2 are LNHDA and SQIVND (reference sequence). The CDR3 loop spans 12 amino acids. Trimming removed 4 bases at V and 5 bases at J, with 6 bases between.

The sample taken for sequencing was PBMCs or T cells enriched from blood (not recorded which). The V and J genes are TRBV19 and TRBJ1-5; D gene unclear. The clonotype was recovered from a woman in her thirties or forties with acute COVID-19. The CDR3 region is CASSNRDQPQHF. The CDR3 bases are TGTGCCAGTAGTAACAGAGATCAGCCCCAGCATTTT. Full variable domain (rest looked up from reference TRBV19 and TRBJ1-5): DGGITQSPKYLFRKEGQNVTLSCEQNLNHDAMYWYRQDPGQGLRLIYYSQIVNDFQKGDIAEGYSVSREKKESFPLTVTSAQKNPTAFYLCASSNRDQPQHFGDGTRLSIL.